What follows are 5 T cell receptor beta chains derived from one specimen sequenced in a study of CD8+CD57+ T cells in acquired aplastic anemia. Investigators profiled TCR beta VDJ and CDR3 from genomic DNA template. Each CDR3 protein is one row after TCRdb ran MiXCR on the reads. The sample holds roughly 260,000 distinct CDR3 sequences; about 44% are singletons and the top ten take under 9%. Whoever was chosen for sequencing had shown CD8+CD57+ cell expansion by flow cytometry. What was sequenced was sorted CD4+, CD8+, or CD8+CD57+ T cells (not recorded which) from PBMCs. Receptors were obtained from a human donor with aplastic anemia.

In its sample, this clonotype was seen many times. This chain joins TRBV15 and TRBJ1-4; D perhaps matches TRBD1 (6 bases). CDR3 length equals 14 residues. Germline values: CDR1 LNHNV, CDR2 YYDKDF (reference sequence). V was cut by 8 bases and J by 8 bases, with 18 bases left in between. The CDR3 DNA reads TGTGCCACCGAGGAGCGGGGGCGAAGAGAAAAACTGTTTTTT. Translated, it gives CATEERGRREKLFF. Variable domain in full (rest from reference TRBV15 and TRBJ1-4): DAMVIQNPRYQVTQFGKPVTLSCSQTLNHNVMYWYQQKSSQAPKLLFHYYDKDFNNEADTPDNFQSRRPNTSFCFLDIRSPGLGDTAMYLCATEERGRREKLFFGSGTQLSVL.

This clonotype came up many times. This chain connects TRBV19 to TRBJ2-3, with D possibly being TRBD1 (6 bases). Per the germline V gene, CDR1 is LNHDA and CDR2 is SQIVND (reference sequence). Trimming removed 3 bases at V and 1 base at J, with 14 bases between. The CDR3 spans 16 residues. The CDR3 sequence is CASSIGLAGGTDTQYF. CDR3 nucleotides: TGTGCCAGTAGTATCGGGTTGGCAGGGGGCACAGATACGCAGTATTTT.

This clonotype was recorded many times. The chain links TRBV20-1 to TRBJ2-1; D gene unclear. The germline CDR1 and CDR2 sequences are DFQATT and SNEGSKA (reference sequence). The CDR3 loop spans 13 amino acids. V was trimmed by 1 base and J by 5 bases, leaving 9 bases between them. This chain's CDR3 is CSARGRTHNEQFF. The DNA of the CDR3 is TGCAGTGCTAGAGGGCGGACCCACAATGAGCAGTTCTTC.

This sequence joins TRBV19 and TRBJ1-2; D is perhaps TRBD1 (6 bases). CDR3 size: 15 residues. Germline CDR1 reads LNHDA; CDR2 reads SQIVND (reference sequence). The V end was cut by 1 base, the J end by 8 bases, with 17 bases between. For the CDR3, the DNA is TGTGCCAGTAGTATAGTGGGGGGCGAGTGGGCCGGCTACACCTTC. The encoded protein is CASSIVGGEWAGYTF.

This clonotype was counted ten times or more. The chain is built from TRBV10-3 and TRBJ2-1, with TRBD2 matching over 8 bases. This CDR3 comprises 16 residues. V gave up 4 bases and J gave up 8 bases; unmatched junction bases: 13. From germline, CDR1 is ENHRY and CDR2 SYGVKD. The DNA for the CDR3 is TGTGCCATCAGTGGGGGTAGCGGGACCTCCAAGGATGAGCAGTTCTTC. Protein: CAISGGSGTSKDEQFF.